This T cell receptor beta chain derives from a study of T cell responses to AZD1222 COVID-19 vaccine. In the study overall: Second-dose intervals near 4 or 12 weeks were combined. Whole-study findings and limits: Vaccine-related CD4 TCRs covered spike, predominating at 160-218 and 743-854. Seropositive AZD1222 recipients at baseline numbered only six or seven.

V was clipped by 4 bases and J by 3 bases, with 6 bases between them. Germline CDR1 and CDR2: MDHEN and SYDVKM. CDR3 length: 12 amino acids. Points on this clone: Its antigen is unidentified.

Clones were sequenced by immunoSEQ multiplex PCR, and TCRdb holds only the in-frame ones, with some missing. The table shows fewer than 130,000 clones, with nearly 90% occurring only once. This sequence originates from an adult in good health. The source material was peripheral blood, sampled on day 0 of AZD1222 vaccination. V usage is TRBV28 and J usage is TRBJ1-2; no clear D. The CDR3 loop is CASSYRDYGYTF. The CDR3 DNA reads as TGTGCCAGCAGTTACAGAGACTATGGCTACACCTTC.